This passage covers 27 T cell receptor beta chains from one sample sequenced in a study of T cell responses to AZD1222 COVID-19 vaccine (dated by TCRdb to the early 2020s). Libraries were constructed by the immunoSEQ multiplex PCR assay. TCRdb carries this immuneACCESS record with in-frame sequences only. Its versions omit some clonotypes, under half of them owing to an unresolved V gene in the studies checked, with the rest unexplained. A total of around 130,000 clones appear in this sample, about 88% of them only once. Of the sample, over 2.5% falls within the top ten clones. Reading the label with the study, this specimen's time point is: about 28 days (+/-7) after the second vaccine dose. The sequencing used peripheral blood, collected 28 days after the second AZD1222 dose. The receptors originated from an adult who received the AZD1222 COVID-19 vaccine.

The V call is TRBV19, the J call TRBJ1-2, with 7 bases matching TRBD1. Germline V lookup: CDR1 LNHDA, CDR2 SQIVND (reference sequence). The CDR3 is 13 amino acids. V trimming: 1 base; J trimming: 8 bases; junction bases outside the gene matches: 4. The CDR3 nucleotides read TGTGCCAGTAGTATAGGCACAGGGGCAGGCTACACCTTC. It yields the protein CASSIGTGAGYTF.

This chain connects TRBV6-2 or TRBV6-3 to TRBJ1-6; D not certain. The V end was cut by 8 bases, the J end by 8 bases, with 13 bases between. Looked up from germline, CDR1 is MNHEY and CDR2 is SVGEGT. The CDR3 totals 13 residues. DNA of the CDR3: TGTGCCAGCGGTTGGAGTGAGGATTCACCCCTCCACTTT. It codes for CASGWSEDSPLHF.

The genes are TRBV6-5 and TRBJ1-6; D is unclear. This CDR3 has 15 amino acids. Trimming left V 7 bases short and J 10 bases short, with 20 bases between. CDR1 MNHEY and CDR2 SVGAGI come from the germline V gene. The CDR3 region has the DNA TGTGCCAGCACTAACTACCGGCCCCCGGCGTCACCCCTCCACTTT. Translated: CASTNYRPPASPLHF.

The V gene is TRBV25-1, the J gene TRBJ1-1; 8 bases map to TRBD1. This CDR3 has 15 amino acids. Trimming at V came to 2 bases and at J to 6 bases, leaving 8 bases not matched to a gene. Germline V gene sequence: CDR1 MGHDK, CDR2 SYGVNS. The CDR3 DNA reads as TGTGCCAGCAGTGAAGGGAACAGGGGGATCGCTGAAGCTTTCTTT. Amino acid sequence: CASSEGNRGIAEAFF.

The V call is TRBV5-8, the J call TRBJ2-3; tentatively, D is TRBD1 or TRBD2 (6 bases each). The CDR3 contains 16 residues. The germline gives CDR1 SGHTS, CDR2 YDEGEE. V lost 0 bases and J 0 bases, leaving 11 bases between the germline ends. CDR3 sequence reads: CASSLERGRSTDTQYF. Written as DNA, the CDR3 is TGTGCCAGCAGCTTGGAAAGGGGGAGGAGCACAGATACGCAGTATTTT.

J is TRBJ2-3 and V is TRBV28, with D perhaps matching TRBD2 (6 bases). The germline V and J ends were trimmed by 6 bases and 5 bases, with 24 bases remaining between them. This CDR3 has 17 amino acids. Germline V gene lookup returns CDR1 MDHEN and CDR2 SYDVKM. The CDR3 DNA reads TGTGCCAGCAGCTTCATCATTCCCTTAGCGGCGGGAGATACGCAGTATTTT. It specifies CASSFIIPLAAGDTQYF.

This chain joins TRBV6-1 and TRBJ2-6; D is uncertain. Trimming took 2 bases from V and 0 from J, leaving 11 bases between them. This CDR3 contains 17 residues. In germline, CDR1 is MNHNS, CDR2 SASEGT. The CDR3 is CASSEFVANSGANVLTF. Written as DNA, the CDR3 is TGTGCCAGCAGTGAATTTGTTGCAAACTCTGGGGCCAACGTCCTGACTTTC.

The gene calls are TRBV24-1 and TRBJ2-3; 7 nucleotides line up with TRBD2. This CDR3 has 17 amino acids. The V gene's germline CDR1 is KGHDR and CDR2 SFDVKD. J was trimmed by 2 bases and V by 4 bases; bases with no gene match: 11. CDR3 sequence reads: CATSDPPMGGITDTQYF. CDR3 DNA sequence: TGTGCCACCAGTGACCCCCCTATGGGGGGGATCACAGATACGCAGTATTTT.

V gene TRBV29-1 combines with J gene TRBJ1-5; D ambiguous. Germline V gene lookup returns CDR1 SQVTM and CDR2 ANQGSEA. V was pared by 7 bases and J by 1 base, with 8 bases between. CDR3 size: 12 residues. The CDR3 here is CSAAVSNQPQHF. The CDR3 DNA is TGCAGCGCCGCAGTAAGCAATCAGCCCCAGCATTTT.

The chain joins TRBV4-2 to TRBJ1-5, with D possibly TRBD1 on 5 matching bases. The CDR3 covers 15 residues. The germline CDR1 and CDR2 sequences are LGHNA and YNFKEQ. Trimming took 4 bases from V and 5 from J, leaving 15 bases between them. Here the CDR3 DNA reads TGTGCCAGCAGCCTTACCCAGGGAGGCCATCAGCCCCAGCATTTT. Translated: CASSLTQGGHQPQHF.

This rearrangement joins TRBV6-5 to TRBJ1-5; D is unclear. Trimming shortened V by 0 bases and J by 7 bases, and 16 bases separated the two germline ends. In germline, CDR1 is MNHEY, CDR2 SVGAGI. There are 16 residues in the CDR3. The CDR3 protein is CASSYSRTGSGQPQHF. Written as DNA, the CDR3 is TGTGCCAGCAGTTACTCCCGGACCGGTTCAGGCCAGCCCCAGCATTTT.

The gene calls are TRBV5-5 and TRBJ2-7; TRBD2 might be the D (6 bases). Trimming left V 3 bases short and J 2 bases short, with 21 bases between. The CDR3 runs to 17 residues. Germline V gene data show CDR1 as SGHKS and CDR2 as YYEKEE (reference sequence). CDR3 nucleotide sequence: TGTGCCAGCAGCTCACTGGCCGGGGCTCCGGGGGCCTACGAGCAGTACTTC. Its translation: CASSSLAGAPGAYEQYF.

V is TRBV5-4 and J is TRBJ2-5; TRBD2 might be the D (6 bases). The CDR3 covers 16 residues. Deletions cut 0 bases from V and 7 bases from J, with 19 bases between. Germline V gene sequence: CDR1 SGHNT, CDR2 YYREEE (reference sequence). CDR3 sequence reads: CASSLEPRALGGTQYF. In DNA form, the CDR3 reads TGTGCCAGCAGCTTGGAACCTCGGGCCCTCGGGGGGACCCAGTACTTC.

The chain has TRBV30 and TRBJ1-6; TRBD1 matches 7 bases. The CDR3 is made up of 15 amino acids. Germline V gives CDR1 GTSNPN, CDR2 SVGIG (reference sequence). With 0 bases clipped from V and 9 bases from J, the junction kept 8 bases outside the gene matches. The CDR3 sequence: CAWSVARGRVSPLHF. CDR3 in DNA: TGTGCCTGGAGTGTGGCGAGGGGGCGGGTTTCACCCCTCCACTTT. Full variable domain (outside the CDR3, taken from reference TRBV30 and TRBJ1-6): SQTIHQWPATLVQPVGSPLSLECTVEGTSNPNLYWYRQAAGRGLQLLFYSVGIGQISSEVPQNLSASRPQDRQFILSSKKLLLSDSGFYLCAWSVARGRVSPLHFGNGTRLTVT.

This chain links TRBV30 with TRBJ1-2, with 9 bases fitting TRBD1. After removal of 8 bases from V and 3 bases from J, the junction contained 4 bases not matched to a gene. The CDR3 is 12 amino acids. Germline V gene data show CDR1 as GTSNPN and CDR2 as SVGIG (reference sequence). CDR3 protein: CARWTGDYGYTF. CDR3 bases: TGTGCCCGGTGGACAGGGGACTATGGCTACACCTTC.

The chain links TRBV3-1 (or the pseudogene TRBV3-2) to TRBJ2-3, with 8 bases fitting TRBD2. Germline V lookup: CDR1 LGHDT, CDR2 YNNKEL (reference sequence). This CDR3 is built from 16 residues. V was clipped by 1 base and J by 4 bases; unmatched bases: 7. The CDR3 bases are TGTGCCAGCAGCCAAGTTCGGGGGGGCTCCGCAGATACGCAGTATTTT. Protein sequence: CASSQVRGGSADTQYF.

The J gene is TRBJ2-3, the V gene TRBV9; 11 nucleotides line up with TRBD2. J gave up 2 bases and V 4 bases, and 3 bases lay outside the gene matches. Germline V CDR1 and CDR2: SGDLS, YYNGEE. There are 15 residues in the CDR3. The CDR3 nucleotides are TGTGCCAGCAGCCTAGCGGGGGGATTCACAGATACGCAGTATTTT. Translating gives CASSLAGGFTDTQYF.

Details on this clone: The identical CDR3 is also encoded by other nucleotide sequences in the sample. This chain links TRBV9 with TRBJ2-3; D is unclear. With 4 bases removed from V and 3 bases from J, the gap between germline ends came to 9 bases. Germline-derived CDR1 and CDR2 are SGDLS and YYNGEE. This CDR3 has 13 residues. The CDR3 loop is CASSPSRTDTQYF. The CDR3 nucleotides are TGTGCCAGCAGCCCCTCGAGGACAGATACGCAGTATTTT.

V and J are TRBV7-2 and TRBJ2-1; TRBD2 matches 10 bases. V was clipped by 2 bases and J by 8 bases; unmatched bases: 6. The CDR3 totals 15 residues. Per the germline V gene, CDR1 is SGHTA and CDR2 is FQGNSA. The CDR3 nucleotides read TGTGCCAGCAGCTTAAGAGCGGGGGGGCCCCATGAGCAGTTCTTC. This sequence encodes CASSLRAGGPHEQFF.

The chain has TRBV28 and TRBJ1-2; D gene uncertain. Germline V gives CDR1 MDHEN, CDR2 SYDVKM. The length of the CDR3 is 16 residues. V lost 3 bases and J 0 bases, leaving 14 bases between the germline ends. Here the CDR3 reads CASSFVQWEPNYGYTF. In DNA form, the CDR3 reads TGTGCCAGCAGTTTCGTGCAGTGGGAGCCTAACTATGGCTACACCTTC.

The chain combines TRBV5-1 with TRBJ1-4; D may be TRBD1 (5 bases). Germline CDR1 and CDR2: SGHRS and YFSETQ. The ends were cut back, 4 bases at V and 4 bases at J, with 11 bases in the middle. This CDR3 is built from 14 residues. In DNA, the CDR3 is TGCGCCAGCAGCCCGACAGCTAATAATGAAAAACTGTTTTTT. It specifies CASSPTANNEKLFF.

V and J are TRBV6-4 and TRBJ1-5, with D perhaps matching TRBD1 (5 bases). Germline values: CDR1 MRHNA, CDR2 SNTAGT. Trimming removed 6 bases from V and 3 bases from J, with 9 bases in between. The CDR3 runs 13 residues. In DNA form, the CDR3 reads TGTGCCAGCAGCTCCGGGGCCAATCAGCCCCAGCATTTT. Translated: CASSSGANQPQHF.

This chain uses TRBV18 with TRBJ1-1; TRBD1 is a possible D gene (6 bases). CDR3 length: 12 residues. V lost 4 bases and J lost 4, with 7 bases in between. CDR1 KGHSH and CDR2 LQKENI come from the germline V gene. The CDR3 sequence is CASSLQGTEAFF. CDR3 bases: TGTGCCAGCTCACTACAGGGCACTGAAGCTTTCTTT.

The gene calls are TRBV13 and TRBJ1-6; no clear D gene. Germline CDR1 is PRHDT and CDR2 is FYEKMQ (reference sequence). The CDR3 spans 14 residues. Trimming left V 2 bases short and J 9 bases short, with 11 bases between. The CDR3, as DNA: TGTGCCAGCAGCTTATCTGGAGTTCGTTCACCCCTCCACTTT. This encodes CASSLSGVRSPLHF.

J is TRBJ2-5 and V is TRBV9; TRBD1 aligns across 9 bases. J was trimmed by 6 bases and V by 3 bases; bases with no gene match: 6. From germline, CDR1 is SGDLS and CDR2 YYNGEE. The CDR3 extends over 14 amino acids. The CDR3 region has the DNA TGTGCCAGCAGCGGAGGACAGGGGATAAAGACCCAGTACTTC. Translation gives CASSGGQGIKTQYF.

This clone has a single count. The junction departs from the called germline gene at one end, perhaps through a read error. This chain uses TRBV11-2 with TRBJ2-1; no reliable D call. The CDR3 has 12 amino acids. Germline CDR1 is SGHAT and CDR2 is FQNNGV. The CDR3 spells CASSVEGYEQFF. The CDR3 nucleotides are TGTGCCAGCAGCGTAGAAGGGTACGAGCAGTTCTTC.

This chain joins TRBV27 and TRBJ1-2, with TRBD1 identical over 7 bases. The germline CDR1 and CDR2 sequences are MNHEY and SMNVEV (reference sequence). J was trimmed by 4 bases and V by 7 bases; bases with no gene match: 6. The CDR3 contains 13 residues. CDR3: CASKGTDPYGYTF. The CDR3, as DNA: TGTGCCAGCAAGGGGACAGATCCCTATGGCTACACCTTC.